Following are 9 T cell receptor beta chains from one sample sequenced in a study of CD8+ T cells in alopecia areata. TCR sequencing used cDNA made by reverse transcription of extracted RNA. The protocol was immunoSEQ multiplex PCR, while the TCRdb copy is restricted to in-frame clones and leaves out a portion. The top ten clones hold approximately 3.1% of a sample with 110,000 or so clones, around two fifths of them seen once. The specimen sequenced was CD4+ T cells sorted from blood. The receptors shown here come from a human donor with alopecia areata.

The V and J genes are TRBV5-1 and TRBJ2-7, with TRBD2 as a possible D gene (6 bases). The ends were cut back, 2 bases at V and 7 bases at J, with 25 bases in the middle. Germline CDR1 reads SGHRS; CDR2 reads YFSETQ. There are 17 residues in the CDR3. The CDR3 spells CASSFGLTGAYRGEQYF. The CDR3 DNA is TGCGCCAGCAGCTTTGGTCTCACAGGAGCCTACCGGGGGGAGCAGTACTTC.

The J gene is TRBJ2-1, the V gene TRBV7-2; 7 nucleotides match TRBD2. The CDR3 has 15 amino acids. V dropped 1 base and J dropped 8; count of bases not matched to a gene: 8. Germline lookup yields CDR1 SGHTA and CDR2 FQGNSA. The CDR3 DNA reads TGTGCCAGCAGCTTAGTCGGGACTACAAGTCATGAGCAGTTCTTC. Encoded protein: CASSLVGTTSHEQFF. Complete variable domain (other parts from reference TRBV7-2 and TRBJ2-1): GAGVSQSPSNKVTEKGKDVELRCDPISGHTALYWYRQSLGQGLEFLIYFQGNSAPDKSGLPSDRFSAERTGGSVSTLTIQRTQQEDSAVYLCASSLVGTTSHEQFFGPGTRLTVL.

The chain links TRBV28 to TRBJ2-1, with D possibly matching TRBD2 (5 bases). V lost 5 bases to trimming and J lost 3 bases, with 11 bases between them. The CDR3 loop spans 14 amino acids. CDR1 and CDR2 (germline): MDHEN, SYDVKM. In nucleotides, the CDR3 is TGTGCCAGCAGTCCCGCCGGGAACTACAATGAGCAGTTCTTC. Amino acid sequence: CASSPAGNYNEQFF.

This clone appeared a few times. The chain couples TRBV30 to TRBJ2-7, with D unresolved. This CDR3 has 15 residues. Germline CDR1 reads GTSNPN; CDR2 reads SVGIG (reference sequence). Trimming pared 1 base from V and 4 bases from J, leaving 17 bases between. CDR3 DNA: TGTGCCTGGAGTGCCCCGGGTCCCCTCCTGTACGAGCAGTACTTC. It is translated as CAWSAPGPLLYEQYF.

This chain uses TRBV6-5 with TRBJ2-2; a possible D gene is TRBD1 (7 bases). This CDR3 region has 15 residues. CDR1 and CDR2 from the germline V gene are MNHEY and SVGAGI. V lost 2 bases to trimming and J lost 8 bases, with 15 bases between them. The CDR3 nucleotides read TGTGCCAGCAGTTACCGGGCAGGGGGGAAGGGGGAGCTGTTTTTT. The encoded protein is CASSYRAGGKGELFF.

The rearrangement links TRBV29-1 to TRBJ2-5, with 13 bases matching TRBD2. CDR1 is SQVTM and CDR2 is ANQGSEA in the germline V gene. J gave up 4 bases and V 4 bases, and 9 bases lay outside the gene matches. The CDR3 has 16 amino acids. The DNA of the CDR3 is TGCAGCGTTGTAAAGGGACTAGCGGGACCAATAGAGACCCAGTACTTC. Encoded protein: CSVVKGLAGPIETQYF.

CDR3 nucleotides: TGTGCCAGCTCATCGGGACAGACGAACACCGGGGAGCTGTTTTTT. Encoded protein: CASSSGQTNTGELFF. The chain combines TRBV18 with TRBJ2-2; 7 bases are a match to TRBD1. CDR3 size: 15 residues. Germline trimming cut 5 bases from V and 0 bases from J; bases unmatched to any gene: 3. CDR1 KGHSH and CDR2 LQKENI come from the germline V gene. Drawing the rest from reference TRBV18 and TRBJ2-2, the complete variable domain is NAGVMQNPRHLVRRRGQEARLRCSPMKGHSHVYWYRQLPEEGLKFMVYLQKENIIDESGMPKERFSAEFPKEGPSILRIQQVVRGDSAAYFCASSSGQTNTGELFFGEGSRLTVL.

V gene TRBV7-3 combines with J gene TRBJ2-7, with 9 bases identical to TRBD2. V was clipped by 0 bases and J by 2 bases; unmatched bases: 14. Germline lookup yields CDR1 SGHTA and CDR2 FQGTGA. CDR3 length: 19 residues. The CDR3 DNA reads as TGTGCCAGCAGCTTAACGGCTTTGAGCGGGAGGAATTTACCCTACGAGCAGTACTTC. This translates into CASSLTALSGRNLPYEQYF.

By frequency in the sample, this clone is medium-sized. This chain connects TRBV14 to TRBJ2-7; TRBD2 aligns across 9 bases. CDR1 and CDR2 (germline): SGHDN, FVKESK. The V and J ends lost 6 bases and 4 bases, in that order; junction bases with no gene match: 7. The CDR3 runs 14 residues. DNA for the CDR3: TGTGCCAGCAGTCCAGCGGGAGGAGGGTACGAGCAGTACTTC. Amino acid sequence: CASSPAGGGYEQYF.